This T cell receptor beta chain is drawn from a study of CD8 T cells in Susac syndrome. An amount of RNA that ranged from roughly 0.5 to 1 ug was reverse transcribed with random hexamers. Coverage of TCR beta CDR3 amplification by immunoSEQ multiplex PCR extended to 54 Vbeta and 13 Jbeta. TCRdb itself ran the immunoSEQ multiplex PCR reads through MiXCR, one entry per CDR3 protein. In the table there are approximately 130,000 distinct CDR3 sequences, about 90% of which are singletons. The CDR3 is 13 amino acids. Trimming shortened V by 8 bases and J by 3 bases, and 14 bases separated the two germline ends. Looked up from germline, CDR1 is SQVTM and CDR2 is ANQGSEA. Blood CD8+ and CD4+ T cells underwent high-throughput TCR beta sequencing. TEMRA cells were FACS-enriched, while CD8+ and CD4+ T cells were negatively isolated.

The genes are TRBV29-1 and TRBJ1-3, with D possibly TRBD1 on 6 matching bases. The source is a human donor with multiple sclerosis. Sequenced sample: CD8+ T cells from PBMCs. The CDR3 DNA sequence: TGCAGCATCATTCAGGGGAGTGGAAACACCATATATTTT. It is translated as CSIIQGSGNTIYF.